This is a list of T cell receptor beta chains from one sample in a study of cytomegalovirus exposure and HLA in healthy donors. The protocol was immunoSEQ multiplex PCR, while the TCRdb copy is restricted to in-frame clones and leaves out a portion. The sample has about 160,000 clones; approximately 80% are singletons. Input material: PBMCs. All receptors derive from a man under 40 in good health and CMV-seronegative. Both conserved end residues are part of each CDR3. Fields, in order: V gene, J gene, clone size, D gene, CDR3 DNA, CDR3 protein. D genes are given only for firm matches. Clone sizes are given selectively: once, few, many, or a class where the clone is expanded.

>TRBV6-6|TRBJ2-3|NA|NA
TGTGCCACCCTCCCGCGTCCCACAGATACGCAGTATTTT
CATLPRPTDTQYF
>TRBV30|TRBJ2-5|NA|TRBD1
TGTGCCTGGAGTTTGTCAGGGGGTAGCGAGACCCAGTACTTC
CAWSLSGGSETQYF
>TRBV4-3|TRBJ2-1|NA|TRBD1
TGCGCCAGCAGCCCGCAGGGGGCACGTAAGCAGTTCTTC
CASSPQGARKQFF
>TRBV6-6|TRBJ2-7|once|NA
TGTGCCAGCAGCCCTGGGGGGACCTCCTACGAGCAGTACTTC
CASSPGGTSYEQYF
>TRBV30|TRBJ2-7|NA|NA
TGTGCCTGGAACGGGGACGGGAGCTCCTACGAGCAGTACTTC
CAWNGDGSSYEQYF
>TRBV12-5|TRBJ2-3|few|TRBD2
TGTGCTAGTGGTCCCGGACTAGCGGGGCGCACAGATACGCAGTATTTT
CASGPGLAGRTDTQYF
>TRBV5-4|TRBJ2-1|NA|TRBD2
TGTGCCAGCAGCTTTCCTAGCGGGGGGGGGTGGGGTGAGCAGTTCTTC
CASSFPSGGGWGEQFF
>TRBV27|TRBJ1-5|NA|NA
TGTGCCAGCAGCGGCGGGGGCAATCAGCCCCAGCATTTT
CASSGGGNQPQHF
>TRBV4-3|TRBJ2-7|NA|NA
TGCGCCAGCAGCCAAGACCATAACATTCACTACGAGCAGTACTTC
CASSQDHNIHYEQYF
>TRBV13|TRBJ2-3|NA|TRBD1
TGTGCCAGCAGCTTAGGCCCACAGGGGGGCACATATACGCAGTATTTT
CASSLGPQGGTYTQYF
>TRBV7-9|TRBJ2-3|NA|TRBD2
TGTGCCAGCAGCCAGCGGGGGGGTCTCACAGATACGCAGTATTTT
CASSQRGGLTDTQYF
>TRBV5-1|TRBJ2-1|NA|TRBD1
TGCGCCAGCAGCTTGGGTGGGACAGAGACCAATGAGCAGTTCTTC
CASSLGGTETNEQFF
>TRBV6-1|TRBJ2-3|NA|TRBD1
TGTGCCAGCAGGGGACAGTACACAGATACGCAGTATTTT
CASRGQYTDTQYF
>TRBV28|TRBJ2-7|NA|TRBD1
TGTGCCAGCAGTCGACAGGGGAAATACGAGCAGTACTTT
CASSRQGKYEQYF
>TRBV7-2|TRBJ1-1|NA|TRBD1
TGTGCCAGCAGCTTAGTCGGACAGGGGCACTCTGAAGCTTTCTTT
CASSLVGQGHSEAFF
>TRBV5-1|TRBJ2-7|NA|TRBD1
TGCGCCAGCAGCCCAGAATTTGCCACGGGACAGGGATCCTACGAGCAGTACTTC
CASSPEFATGQGSYEQYF
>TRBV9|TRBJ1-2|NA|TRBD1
TGTGCCAGCAGCGCCACCGGGACAGCAATTAACTATGGCTACACCTTC
CASSATGTAINYGYTF
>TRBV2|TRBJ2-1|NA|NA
TGTGCCAGCAGTGAAAAACAGACCTCCTACAATGAGCAGTTCTTC
CASSEKQTSYNEQFF
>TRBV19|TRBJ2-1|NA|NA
TGTGCCAGTAGTGCGTCCCCAGGGGGCGGGCTAGCGGTGTACAATGAGCAGTTCTTC
CASSASPGGGLAVYNEQFF
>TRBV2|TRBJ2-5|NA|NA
TGTGCCCGCAACCGGGGGTCCGGAGAGACCCAGTACTTC
CARNRGSGETQYF
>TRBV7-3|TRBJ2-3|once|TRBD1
TGTGCCAGCAGCCCACGGGACAGTAGGACAGATACGCAGTATTTT
CASSPRDSRTDTQYF
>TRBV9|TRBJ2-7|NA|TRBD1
TGTGCCAGCAGCGTCTCCGGACAGGGGCTTTACGAGCAGTACTTC
CASSVSGQGLYEQYF
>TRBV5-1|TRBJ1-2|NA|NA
TGCGCCAGCAGCTTGGAACCTCGCGGTGGCTACACCTTC
CASSLEPRGGYTF
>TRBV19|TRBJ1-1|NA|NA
TGTGCCAGTAGTATATTGGCGGAGAACACTGAAGCTTTCTTT
CASSILAENTEAFF
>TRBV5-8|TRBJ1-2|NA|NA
TGTGCCAGCAGCTGGGGCGGTCGGCCCGAAGATGGCTACACCTTC
CASSWGGRPEDGYTF
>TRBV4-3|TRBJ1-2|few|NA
TGCGCCAGCAGCCTGAACGTTGGCTTGACTCAAGGCTACACCTTC
CASSLNVGLTQGYTF
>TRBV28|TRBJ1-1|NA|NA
TGTGCCAGCAGTTTATACCAGGGGTACGCTGAAGCTTTCTTT
CASSLYQGYAEAFF
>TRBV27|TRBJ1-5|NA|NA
TGTGCCAGCAGTAGCCGAATGGGGCAGGGCCAGCATTTT
CASSSRMGQGQHF
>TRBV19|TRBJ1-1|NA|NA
TGTGCCAGCTACCAGGCGGGGAACACTGAAGCTTTCTTT
CASYQAGNTEAFF
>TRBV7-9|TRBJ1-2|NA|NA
TGTGCCAGCAGCTTGGGTGCGGGAATATTGGGCTACACCTTC
CASSLGAGILGYTF
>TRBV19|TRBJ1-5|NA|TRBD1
TGTGCCAGTCGGACAGGGGAAATACAGCCCCAGCATTTT
CASRTGEIQPQHF
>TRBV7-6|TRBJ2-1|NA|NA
TGTGCCAGCAGCTTAAGGGAGGATGAGCAGTTCTTC
CASSLREDEQFF
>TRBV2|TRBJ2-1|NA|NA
TGTGCCAGCAGTGAAGGGCGGAGCTCCTACAATGAGCAGTTCTTC
CASSEGRSSYNEQFF
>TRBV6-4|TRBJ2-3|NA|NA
TGTGCCAGCCCTACAGATACGCAGTATTTT
CASPTDTQYF
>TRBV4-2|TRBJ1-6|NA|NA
TGTGCCAGCAGCCAAGACCCAGGGTTAGGTGGTGCCCTCCACTTT
CASSQDPGLGGALHF
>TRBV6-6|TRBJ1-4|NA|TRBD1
TGTGCCAGCAGTCAGGGACAGAGTTCTAATGAAAAACTGTTTTTT
CASSQGQSSNEKLFF
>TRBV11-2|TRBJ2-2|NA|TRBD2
TGTGCCAGCAGCTTTAGCGGGAGGAACACCGGGGAGCTGTTTTTT
CASSFSGRNTGELFF
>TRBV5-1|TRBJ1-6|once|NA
TGCGCCAGCAGCTTGGGACAGGACAATTCACCCCTCCACTTT
CASSLGQDNSPLHF
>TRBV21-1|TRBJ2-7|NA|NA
TGTGCCAGCAGCAAACAAACAGGATACGAGCAGTACTTC
CASSKQTGYEQYF
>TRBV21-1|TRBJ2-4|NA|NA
TGTGCCAGCAGCAAAAGTAGACAGTGGGACATTCAGTACTTC
CASSKSRQWDIQYF